Listed below are T cell receptor beta chains from one sample, sequenced in a study of T cell responses to AZD1222 COVID-19 vaccine. Only in-frame clones appear in the TCRdb table, and some are missing; sequencing was by immunoSEQ multiplex PCR. The sample carries some 140,000 clones, more than 85% recorded once. The sequences come from peripheral blood, collected on day 0 of AZD1222 vaccination. The receptors stem from an adult in good health. CDR3s include the opening cysteine and the closing phenylalanine or tryptophan.

J: TRBJ2-1; V: TRBV6-5; CDR3: CASSYRTPGVNEQFF
J: TRBJ1-1; V: TRBV7-9; CDR3: CASSLVQGHNTEAFF
J: TRBJ2-3; V: TRBV19; CDR3: CASSTSGLAGRPDTQYF
J: TRBJ2-7; V: TRBV11-3; CDR3: CASSLFGGDSYEQYF
J: TRBJ1-2; V: TRBV4-2; CDR3: CASSQGAGVHYGYTF
J: TRBJ2-3; V: TRBV14; CDR3: CASSRTSGSTDTQYF
J: TRBJ2-3; V: TRBV5-5; CDR3: CASSLRRGSTDTQYF
J: TRBJ2-1; V: TRBV5-1; CDR3: CASSSQGRETAQFF
J: TRBJ2-1; V: TRBV6-1; CDR3: CASSEGDRGFEQFF
J: TRBJ2-5; V: TRBV10-3; CDR3: CAIRSGSGETQYF
J: TRBJ2-5; V: TRBV6-5; CDR3: CASSRPGLAGDDQYF
J: TRBJ1-2; V: TRBV2; CDR3: CASSPGWRGYYGYTF
J: TRBJ2-7; V: TRBV3-1/TRBV3-2; CDR3: CASSQVGLSYEQYF
J: TRBJ2-1; V: TRBV7-2; CDR3: CASSTRTSGSFHNEQFF
J: TRBJ1-4; V: TRBV7-9; CDR3: CASSRQGATYEKLFF
J: TRBJ1-1; V: TRBV25-1; CDR3: CASSVTGNTEAFF
J: TRBJ1-3; V: TRBV27; CDR3: CASSPRWAGGAGGNTIYF
J: TRBJ2-7; V: TRBV21-1; CDR3: CASSSQTGTSEYEQYF
J: TRBJ2-7; V: TRBV28; CDR3: CASSPGFIREADYEQYF
J: TRBJ2-5; V: TRBV7-6; CDR3: CASSLDIWVKTQYF
J: TRBJ2-3; V: TRBV4-1; CDR3: CASSQVGSGLFSTDTQYF
J: TRBJ2-2; V: TRBV3-1/TRBV3-2; CDR3: CASSQPYLATGELFF
J: TRBJ2-5; V: TRBV7-9; CDR3: CASSLTSGSQETQYF
J: TRBJ2-1; V: TRBV2; CDR3: CASRTSSGSYNEQFF
J: TRBJ1-2; V: TRBV7-9; CDR3: CASSLGRDPGNYGYTF
J: TRBJ1-1; V: TRBV5-1; CDR3: CASSLRGGTEAFF
J: TRBJ1-4; V: TRBV7-9; CDR3: CASSRTGDEKLFF
J: TRBJ1-5; V: TRBV6-5; CDR3: CASGRDTSNQPQHF
J: TRBJ1-5; V: TRBV11-2; CDR3: CASSLGQGTNQPQHF
J: TRBJ1-2; V: TRBV6-1; CDR3: CASSDITGVGYGGYTF
J: TRBJ2-7; V: TRBV19; CDR3: CASSVGRSPSYEQYF
J: TRBJ1-4; V: TRBV9; CDR3: CASSFLEGTDEKLFF
J: TRBJ1-2; V: TRBV7-9; CDR3: CASSRPGRDLIGYTF
J: TRBJ2-1; V: TRBV3-1/TRBV3-2; CDR3: CASSQDRLAGRNEQFF
J: TRBJ2-7; V: TRBV9; CDR3: CASSVSTHYEQYF
J: TRBJ1-2; V: TRBV5-5; CDR3: CASSLAFSRGPVGGYTF
J: TRBJ2-1; V: TRBV7-2; CDR3: CASSLVPAGAGGFNEQFF
J: TRBJ1-1; V: TRBV12-3/TRBV12-4; CDR3: CASRDRGQAEAFF
J: TRBJ2-3; V: TRBV11-3; CDR3: CASSLGRGGQTTDTQYF
J: TRBJ1-4; V: TRBV28; CDR3: CASLQGYGEKLFF
J: TRBJ2-7; V: TRBV19; CDR3: CASAGTSSYEQYF
J: TRBJ2-7; V: TRBV28; CDR3: CASSWTSGRAIRHCEQYF
J: TRBJ2-2; V: TRBV30; CDR3: CAWSVGTASNTGELFF
J: TRBJ2-3; V: TRBV29-1; CDR3: CSVESQGADTQYF
J: TRBJ2-3; V: TRBV7-8; CDR3: CASTSKQGLVNTDTQYF
J: TRBJ2-1; V: TRBV19; CDR3: CATTGRYETGGGLGVEQFF
J: TRBJ1-2; V: TRBV15; CDR3: CATKGGRENWYGYTF
J: TRBJ2-7; V: TRBV30; CDR3: CAWSGTSGFYEQYF
J: TRBJ1-2; V: TRBV10-3; CDR3: CAISEMRTGDYGYTF
J: TRBJ2-3; V: TRBV9; CDR3: CASTPGPSTDTQYF
J: TRBJ2-7; V: TRBV27; CDR3: CASSPAGRPYEQYF
J: TRBJ1-1; V: TRBV29-1; CDR3: CSVEGQADTEAFF
J: TRBJ1-6; V: TRBV7-2; CDR3: CASSLGGGYNSPLHF
J: TRBJ2-1; V: TRBV4-3; CDR3: CASSQDGLAGNEQFF
J: TRBJ2-3; V: TRBV27; CDR3: CASSPPGQGTDTQYF
J: TRBJ1-4; V: TRBV5-1; CDR3: CASSATGSNEKLFF
J: TRBJ2-1; V: TRBV12-3/TRBV12-4; CDR3: CASSFFRTWEQFF
J: TRBJ2-7; V: TRBV6-5; CDR3: CASMLGPYEQYF
J: TRBJ2-3; V: TRBV3-1/TRBV3-2; CDR3: CASSLGTSGSWSTDTQYF